A single sample is the source of the 25 T cell receptor beta chains below, sequenced in a study of CD8 T cells in Susac syndrome. When the RNA was reverse transcribed, random hexamers were used with an input of roughly 0.45 to 1 ug. TCRdb passed the immunoSEQ multiplex PCR reads through MiXCR, listing each CDR3 protein once. In the table there are 130,000 or so distinct CDR3 sequences, 85% to 95% of which are singletons. The sequencing sample was made of CD8+ T cells from PBMCs. The receptors here all came from a human donor with Susac syndrome.

The chain is built from TRBV29-1 and TRBJ1-1; the D is unclear. The CDR3 has 14 residues. Germline values: CDR1 SQVTM, CDR2 ANQGSEA. V lost 2 bases, J lost 1 base, and 11 bases lay in between. The CDR3 nucleotides read TGCAGCGTTGAACCCATCATCGAGAACACTGAAGCTTTCTTT. As protein: CSVEPIIENTEAFF.

The chain is built from TRBV7-9 and TRBJ2-7, with D possibly being TRBD2 (6 bases). V was cut by 5 bases and J by 5 bases, with 16 bases left in between. Germline CDR1 is SEHNR and CDR2 is FQNEAQ (reference sequence). This CDR3 is 14 amino acids long. In nucleotides, the CDR3 is TGTGCCAGCAGCCCCGGGACTCCTCTCGACGAGCAGTACTTC. The encoded protein is CASSPGTPLDEQYF.

The CDR3 DNA follows: TGTGCCAGCAGTTTGGGGGGCCCCTCCTACGAGCAGTACTTC. Encoded protein: CASSLGGPSYEQYF. The chain recombines TRBV6-5 with TRBJ2-7; D is perhaps TRBD1 or TRBD2 (6 bases each). The V and J ends lost 4 bases and 0 bases respectively, with 10 bases between them. CDR1 is MNHEY and CDR2 is SVGAGI in the germline V gene. The CDR3 has 14 residues.

The rearrangement links TRBV9 to TRBJ1-2; D is perhaps TRBD1 (5 bases). The CDR3 sequence is 15 residues long. V lost 2 bases, J lost 5 bases, and 16 bases lay in between. Looked up from germline, CDR1 is SGDLS and CDR2 is YYNGEE. The CDR3 sequence is CASSVIPGDEYGYTF. CDR3 coding DNA: TGTGCCAGCAGCGTTATACCGGGGGACGAATATGGCTACACCTTC.

V gene TRBV29-1 combines with J gene TRBJ2-1, with 9 bases matching TRBD2. The length of the CDR3 is 16 residues. After removal of 7 bases from V and 0 bases from J, the junction contained 10 bases not matched to a gene. Germline V gene sequence: CDR1 SQVTM, CDR2 ANQGSEA. The CDR3 loop reads CSAYPLAGSSYNEQFF. CDR3 DNA sequence: TGCAGCGCGTACCCTCTAGCGGGGAGCTCCTACAATGAGCAGTTCTTC.

This clonotype was observed a handful of times. This rearrangement joins TRBV6-2 or TRBV6-3 to TRBJ2-3; D ambiguous. The CDR3 sequence is 13 residues long. Germline-derived CDR1 and CDR2 are MNHEY and SVGEGT. Trimming stripped 0 bases from V and 2 bases from J, with 3 bases between. CDR3 sequence: CASSYSTTDTQYF. The CDR3 coding sequence is TGTGCCAGCAGTTACTCCACCACAGATACGCAGTATTTT.

This clonotype has just one count. The rearrangement joins TRBV5-6 to TRBJ2-2; D is ambiguous. V lost 3 bases and J 10 bases, leaving 7 bases between the germline ends. The CDR3 runs to 11 residues. Germline V gene data show CDR1 as SGHDT and CDR2 as YYEEEE. In DNA, the CDR3 is TGTGCCAGCAGCTCCGATGAGGAGCTGTTTTTT. It specifies CASSSDEELFF.

The chain uses TRBV6-5 and TRBJ2-1, with 8 bases lining up with TRBD1. This CDR3 has 14 residues. V shed 5 bases and J 7 bases; nucleotides not matched to a gene: 7. From germline, CDR1 is MNHEY and CDR2 SVGAGI. CDR3: CASSALQGENEQFF. For the CDR3, the DNA is TGTGCCAGCAGTGCCCTACAGGGGGAGAATGAGCAGTTCTTC.

The V call is TRBV20-1, the J call TRBJ1-5, with a possible D match to TRBD1 (5 bases). Germline V gene lookup returns CDR1 DFQATT and CDR2 SNEGSKA (reference sequence). The V gene lost 2 bases and the J gene lost 0 bases, with 14 bases spanning the gap. CDR3 length: 16 residues. CDR3: CSARPRGIYSNQPQHF. CDR3 DNA: TGCAGTGCTAGACCTCGGGGGATCTATAGCAATCAGCCCCAGCATTTT.

This clonotype was detected only once. This chain connects TRBV29-1 to TRBJ2-2; D ambiguous. Germline lookup yields CDR1 SQVTM and CDR2 ANQGSEA. The CDR3 runs 12 residues. V lost 5 bases and J lost 5, with 9 bases in between. Here the CDR3 DNA reads TGCAGCGTTTATAGGGTTACCGGGGAGCTGTTTTTT. It yields the protein CSVYRVTGELFF.

The chain joins TRBV12-3 or TRBV12-4 to TRBJ2-6; D is unresolved. V was shortened by 5 bases and J by 2 bases, with 7 bases between the two germline ends. The CDR3 contains 14 residues. CDR3 sequence: CASSLTAGANVLTF. CDR3 coding DNA: TGTGCCAGCAGTCTAACAGCTGGGGCCAACGTCCTGACTTTC.

The chain is built from TRBV21-1 and TRBJ1-1; the DNA was not compared with TRBD1, the D call given in the table. TRBV21-1 is listed as a pseudogene. This CDR3 is 18 amino acids long. The CDR3 DNA sequence: TGTGCCAGCAGCTCATTGATGGCAGGGGACGTCATGAACACTGAAGCTTTCTTT. Its protein is CASSSLMAGDVMNTEAFF.

The CDR3 region has the DNA TGTGCCAGCAGCTTTCGGGGGGGCCCTAGCACAGATACGCAGTATTTT. Residues: CASSFRGGPSTDTQYF. This chain uses TRBV13 with TRBJ2-3; 8 bases fit TRBD2. V trimming: 3 bases; J trimming: 0 bases; junction bases outside the gene matches: 5. The CDR3 spans 16 residues. CDR1 PRHDT and CDR2 FYEKMQ come from the germline V gene (reference sequence).

This clonotype was seen only once. V and J are TRBV30 and TRBJ2-1; no reliable D call. CDR1 is GTSNPN and CDR2 is SVGIG in the germline V gene (reference sequence). CDR3 length: 11 residues. Trimming pared 5 bases from V and 7 bases from J, leaving 9 bases between. CDR3 nucleotides: TGTGCCTGGCTTCTATCGAATGAGCAGTTCTTC. Its translation: CAWLLSNEQFF.

This clonotype has only one observation. V gene TRBV4-1 combines with J gene TRBJ2-7; D is perhaps TRBD2 (6 bases). The CDR3 loop spans 15 amino acids. V was trimmed by 2 bases and J by 4 bases, leaving 15 bases between them. Germline V lookup: CDR1 MGHRA, CDR2 YSYEKL. CDR3 loop: CASSQYDNAGYEQYF. CDR3 sequence (DNA): TGCGCCAGCAGCCAATATGACAACGCGGGGTACGAGCAGTACTTC.

The V call is TRBV12-3 or TRBV12-4, the J call TRBJ2-2, with 9 bases fitting TRBD2. V was pared by 8 bases and J by 2 bases, with 15 bases of the junction left unmatched. This CDR3 has 18 amino acids. The CDR3 DNA follows: TGTGCCAGCGTGGGGAGGGCGGGGGGGCCCTTAAACACCGGGGAGCTGTTTTTT. It codes for CASVGRAGGPLNTGELFF.

CDR3 amino acids: CASSPQGLGRETQYF. The CDR3 DNA is TGTGCCAGTAGTCCGCAGGGATTGGGTCGAGAGACCCAGTACTTC. The V call is TRBV19, the J call TRBJ2-5; TRBD1 is a possible D gene (5 bases). V was cut by 5 bases and J by 4 bases, with 17 bases left in between. Germline V gene data show CDR1 as LNHDA and CDR2 as SQIVND (reference sequence). The CDR3 loop spans 15 amino acids.

For this clonotype: One end of the junction fails to match germline, which may point to a read error. The genes are TRBV6-5 and TRBJ1-6; maybe TRBD1 (5 bases). Germline lookup yields CDR1 MNHEY and CDR2 SVGAGI. The length of the CDR3 is 15 residues. The CDR3: CASSYYRSSNSPLHF. The CDR3 DNA is TGTGCCAGCAGTTACTACAGGTCCTCTAATTCACCCCTCCACTTT.

The chain combines TRBV29-1 with TRBJ2-3; D not certain. The V gene's germline CDR1 is SQVTM and CDR2 ANQGSEA. CDR3 length equals 14 residues. V was pared by 3 bases and J by 2 bases, with 12 bases between. Written as DNA, the CDR3 is TGCAGCGTTGATGGTCTGTCAACCACAGATACGCAGTATTTT. Its protein is CSVDGLSTTDTQYF.

V is TRBV14 and J is TRBJ2-3, with D tentatively TRBD1 or TRBD2 (5 bases each). CDR3 length equals 12 residues. V was cut by 4 bases and J by 5 bases, with 7 bases left in between. The germline gives CDR1 SGHDN, CDR2 FVKESK. The CDR3 DNA reads TGTGCCAGCAGCCCAGGGAGAGATACGCAGTATTTT. The encoded protein is CASSPGRDTQYF.

This clonotype has just one count. The rearrangement joins TRBV9 to TRBJ1-1, with 7 bases fitting TRBD1. Per germline, CDR1 SGDLS and CDR2 YYNGEE. V was pared by 4 bases and J by 2 bases, with 8 bases of the junction left unmatched. The CDR3 spans 15 residues. The CDR3 loop reads CASSPSTGFNTEAFF. CDR3 bases: TGTGCCAGCAGCCCTTCGACAGGGTTCAACACTGAAGCTTTCTTT.

The chain has TRBV19 and TRBJ1-1; TRBD1 matches 8 bases. V gave up 5 bases and J gave up 3 bases; unmatched junction bases: 2. Germline CDR1 reads LNHDA; CDR2 reads SQIVND (reference sequence). The CDR3 is 13 amino acids. The CDR3 spells CASSPTGDTEAFF. The DNA for the CDR3 is TGTGCCAGTAGTCCGACAGGGGACACTGAAGCTTTCTTT.

The chain has TRBV7-9 and TRBJ1-1, with 7 bases lining up with TRBD1. The trim removed 5 bases at V and 7 bases at J, leaving 10 bases unmatched. CDR3 length equals 14 residues. Germline loops: CDR1 SEHNR, CDR2 FQNEAQ (reference sequence). CDR3 in DNA: TGTGCCAGCAGCCAACAGGGGCCCCAGGGTGAAGCTTTCTTT. This sequence encodes CASSQQGPQGEAFF.

The rearrangement joins TRBV3-1 to TRBJ2-3; 7 bases line up with TRBD1. The CDR3 contains 21 residues. V lost 0 bases to trimming and J lost 5 bases; unmatched junction nucleotides: 23. Germline V CDR1 and CDR2: LGHDT, YNNKEL (reference sequence). The CDR3 loop reads CASSQDGYIATGHQQQDTQYF. For the CDR3, the DNA is TGTGCCAGCAGCCAAGATGGGTACATCGCGACAGGGCACCAGCAGCAAGATACGCAGTATTTT.

This clonotype was counted once. CDR3 protein: CASSRKDNPQGDTQYF. The CDR3, as DNA: TGTGCCAGCAGCAGAAAGGACAACCCACAGGGGGATACGCAGTATTTT. The chain combines TRBV7-8 with TRBJ2-3; TRBD1 matches at 7 bases. Germline assignment: CDR1 SGHVS and CDR2 FQNEAQ. The CDR3 runs 16 residues. V shed 5 bases, J shed 6 bases, and the junction held 14 bases outside the gene matches.